This TCR beta chain is from a study of cytomegalovirus exposure and HLA in healthy donors. The PCR contained 60 Vbeta and 13 Jbeta primers. The method was immunoSEQ multiplex PCR; TCRdb's version includes in-frame clones alone and lacks a portion of them. The sample shows about 200,000 clones, 60% to 80% of them seen only once. This clone was seen a single time. Germline V lookup: CDR1 SGHAT, CDR2 FQNNGV. This CDR3 region has 16 residues. V was pared by 0 bases and J by 0 bases, with 11 bases between. The chain carries TRBV11-2 and TRBJ1-2, with D perhaps matching TRBD1 (6 bases). Input material: PBMCs. The receptor comes from a man aged 18 to 30 in good health and CMV-seronegative. The CDR3 loop is CASSLDRKGANYGYTF. The CDR3 coding sequence is TGTGCCAGCAGCTTAGATCGCAAGGGGGCTAACTATGGCTACACCTTC.